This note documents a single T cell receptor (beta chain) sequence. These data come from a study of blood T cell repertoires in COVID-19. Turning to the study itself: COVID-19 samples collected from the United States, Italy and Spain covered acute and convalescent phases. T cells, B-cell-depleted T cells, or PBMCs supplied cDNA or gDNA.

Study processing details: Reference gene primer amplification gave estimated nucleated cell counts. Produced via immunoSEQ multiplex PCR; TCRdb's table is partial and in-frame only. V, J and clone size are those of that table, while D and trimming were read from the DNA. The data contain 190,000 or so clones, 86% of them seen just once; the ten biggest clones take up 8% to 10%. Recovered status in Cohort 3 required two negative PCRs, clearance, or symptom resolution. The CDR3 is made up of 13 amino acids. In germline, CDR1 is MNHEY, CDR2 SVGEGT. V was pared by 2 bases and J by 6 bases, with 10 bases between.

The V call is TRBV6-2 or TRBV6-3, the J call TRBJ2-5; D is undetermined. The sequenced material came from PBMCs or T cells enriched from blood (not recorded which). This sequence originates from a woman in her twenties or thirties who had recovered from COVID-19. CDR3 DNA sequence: TGTGCCAGCAGTTACGGGCTTATTCAGACCCAGTACTTC. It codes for CASSYGLIQTQYF.